The 20 T cell receptor beta chains reported below all come from one sample, sequenced in a study of shared clonotypes between healthy human individuals. Profiling relied on immunoSEQ multiplex PCR, and the TCRdb table lists in-frame clones only, not all of them. The sample comprises around 500,000 clones, approximately 81% of which are singletons, and about 13% rests with the top ten. Sequences were obtained from PBMCs. All receptors derive from a woman between 40 and 50 years old in good health. Some clones in this sample may be carry-over from other donors' samples.

This clone showed up just once. This chain links TRBV5-1 with TRBJ1-3, with D perhaps TRBD1 (5 bases). The CDR3 runs 16 residues. Trimming took 3 bases from V and 2 from J, leaving 15 bases between them. CDR1 and CDR2 (germline): SGHRS, YFSETQ. The DNA for the CDR3 is TGCGCCAGCAGCTGGAACCCAGGGATAACTGGAAACACCATATATTTT. It codes for CASSWNPGITGNTIYF.

This sequence joins TRBV19 and TRBJ1-2, with 9 bases aligning to TRBD1. The CDR3 consists of 12 residues. Germline CDR1 reads LNHDA; CDR2 reads SQIVND (reference sequence). V was pared by 6 bases and J by 5 bases, with 1 base of the junction left unmatched. CDR3 residues: CASSGTGYGYTF. The CDR3 DNA reads TGTGCCAGTAGCGGGACAGGGTATGGCTACACCTTC.

This chain connects TRBV5-1 to TRBJ2-3; 9 bases are shared with TRBD2. V dropped 0 bases and J dropped 2; count of bases not matched to a gene: 7. This CDR3 spans 17 amino acids. The V gene's germline CDR1 is SGHRS and CDR2 YFSETQ. The DNA for the CDR3 is TGCGCCAGCAGCTTGGGAATTAGCGGGAGAAACACAGATACGCAGTATTTT. It specifies CASSLGISGRNTDTQYF.

The chain is built from TRBV27 and TRBJ1-2; 7 nucleotides line up with TRBD1. Trimming removed 4 bases from V and 0 bases from J; junction bases left unmatched: 2. From germline, CDR1 is MNHEY and CDR2 SMNVEV (reference sequence). This CDR3 is 14 amino acids long. In nucleotides, the CDR3 is TGTGCCAGCAGTTGGGACAGATCTAACTATGGCTACACCTTC. Translating gives CASSWDRSNYGYTF.

The rearrangement joins TRBV27 to TRBJ1-2, with a tentative D call TRBD1 (5 bases). The V gene's germline CDR1 is MNHEY and CDR2 SMNVEV (reference sequence). The CDR3 consists of 13 residues. Trimming pared 5 bases from V and 7 bases from J, leaving 14 bases between. CDR3 amino acids: CASSPRDGRGYTF. The CDR3, as DNA: TGTGCCAGCAGTCCAAGGGACGGTCGTGGCTACACCTTC.

This chain connects TRBV19 to TRBJ1-5, with D perhaps matching TRBD1 (5 bases). The CDR3 contains 13 residues. Per germline, CDR1 LNHDA and CDR2 SQIVND (reference sequence). Trimming took off 7 bases at V and 9 bases at J, with 16 bases between the two ends. The CDR3 sequence is CASNLGSGGPQHF. The CDR3 DNA reads TGTGCCAGTAATTTGGGGAGTGGGGGGCCCCAGCATTTT.

V usage is TRBV29-1 and J usage is TRBJ2-1; no clear D gene. CDR3 size: 15 residues. CDR1 SQVTM and CDR2 ANQGSEA come from the germline V gene. The V gene lost 3 bases and the J gene lost 8 bases, with 20 bases spanning the gap. CDR3 protein: CSVDLGPQKAYEQFF. Written as DNA, the CDR3 is TGCAGCGTTGATTTGGGCCCTCAGAAGGCCTATGAGCAGTTCTTC.

This clone showed up many times. The chain carries TRBV30 and TRBJ1-1; D is unclear. V was trimmed by 4 bases and J by 8 bases, leaving 11 bases between them. Germline CDR1 GTSNPN, CDR2 SVGIG (reference sequence). This CDR3 comprises 11 residues. DNA for the CDR3: TGTGCCTGGATTAATGTAAGGGAAGCTTTCTTT. Its protein product is CAWINVREAFF.

In its sample, this clone was seen a few times. The rearrangement links TRBV5-1 to TRBJ1-3, with a possible D match to TRBD1 (5 bases). The CDR3 runs to 15 residues. Between the trimmed V and J ends, which lost 1 base and 2 bases, there was a span of 10 bases. CDR1 SGHRS and CDR2 YFSETQ come from the germline V gene. CDR3 sequence: CASSLPRDPGNTIYF. The CDR3 DNA follows: TGCGCCAGCAGCTTGCCACGGGACCCTGGAAACACCATATATTTT.

To note about this clone: Other DNA variants within this sample encode the same CDR3. The chain uses TRBV20-1 and TRBJ2-5; D call uncertain. The CDR3 length is 11 residues. Germline loops: CDR1 DFQATT, CDR2 SNEGSKA (reference sequence). Trimming cost V 1 base and J 5 bases, with 5 bases left between them. The CDR3 DNA sequence: TGCAGTGCTAGAGGGCCGGAGACCCAGTACTTC. Encoded protein: CSARGPETQYF.

About this clone itself: A far bigger clonotype differs at one base, so this is likely a read error. The sample holds other DNA sequences that translate to the same CDR3. The genes are TRBV10-1 and TRBJ1-6; 8 bases fit TRBD1. The CDR3 is 16 amino acids. CDR1 and CDR2 from the germline V gene are WNHNN and SYGVQD (reference sequence). The CDR3 spells CAPRGTGSSYNSPLHF. In DNA, the CDR3 is TGCGCCCCTAGGGGGACAGGAAGCTCCTATAATTCGCCCCTCCACTTT.

The chain recombines TRBV28 with TRBJ2-2, with 8 positions matching TRBD2. Germline V lookup: CDR1 MDHEN, CDR2 SYDVKM. The CDR3 is 16 residues long. The junction had 10 bases not matched to a gene; V was cut back by 6 bases and J by 4 bases. The CDR3 DNA reads as TGTGCCAGCAGACCTCTGAGCGGGAGAGGCACCGGGGAGCTGTTTTTT. It encodes CASRPLSGRGTGELFF.

A note on this clone: The junction departs from germline at one end; a sequencing error may be responsible. Within the sample, other DNA sequences also encode this same CDR3. This rearrangement joins TRBV30 to TRBJ2-5; tentatively, D is TRBD2 (5 bases). The CDR3 runs to 13 residues. Germline V gene data show CDR1 as GTSNPN and CDR2 as SVGIG (reference sequence). The CDR3 DNA sequence: TGTGCCTGGAGCTATAGCGCCCAAGATACCCAGTACTTC. This translates into CAWSYSAQDTQYF.

On this clone: The identical CDR3 is also encoded by other nucleotide sequences in the sample. CDR3 in amino acids: CASSLGGTDTQYF. DNA of the CDR3: TGTGCCAGCAGTTTAGGGGGGACAGATACGCAGTATTTT. The chain joins TRBV27 to TRBJ2-3, with D possibly TRBD2 on 6 matching bases. The CDR3 has 13 amino acids. The germline V gene encodes CDR1 MNHEY and CDR2 SMNVEV (reference sequence). V shed 2 bases and J shed 3 bases, with 6 bases lying between them.

The chain recombines TRBV7-3 with TRBJ2-7; 7 bases line up with TRBD2. The V gene end was trimmed by 5 bases and the J gene end by 0 bases; junction bases not matched to a gene: 7. CDR1 and CDR2 (germline): SGHTA, FQGTGA. The CDR3 is made up of 15 amino acids. The CDR3 bases are TGTGCCAGCAGCCACGGGGCGGGAGACTCCTACGAGCAGTACTTC. Amino acid sequence: CASSHGAGDSYEQYF.

The chain carries TRBV11-2 and TRBJ1-5; possible D gene TRBD1, 5 bases. This CDR3 has 15 residues. Germline-derived CDR1 and CDR2 are SGHAT and FQNNGV. The germline V and J ends were trimmed by 2 bases and 2 bases, with 10 bases remaining between them. The CDR3 loop is CASSLSGEGNQPQHF. The DNA for the CDR3 is TGTGCCAGCAGCTTATCGGGGGAGGGCAATCAGCCCCAGCATTTT.

J is TRBJ1-1 and V is TRBV11-2; 8 bases are a match to TRBD1. The CDR3 runs 16 residues. Germline lookup yields CDR1 SGHAT and CDR2 FQNNGV. V gave up 8 bases and J gave up 1 base; unmatched junction bases: 12. CDR3 sequence: CASGSFGTGPNTEAFF. The CDR3 DNA reads TGTGCCAGCGGGTCCTTCGGGACAGGACCGAACACTGAAGCTTTCTTT.

The J gene is TRBJ2-7, the V gene TRBV28; the match to TRBD2 covers 9 bases. The CDR3 consists of 16 residues. The germline gives CDR1 MDHEN, CDR2 SYDVKM. Trimming at V came to 4 bases and at J to 0 bases, leaving 7 bases not matched to a gene. The CDR3 spells CASSSQVSGSSYEQYF. CDR3 nucleotides: TGTGCCAGCAGTTCCCAGGTTAGCGGGAGCTCCTACGAGCAGTACTTC.

This clone has a handful of counts. V and J are TRBV5-1 and TRBJ2-3, with 9 bases fitting TRBD2. Germline CDR1 SGHRS, CDR2 YFSETQ. CDR3 length: 16 residues. The J segment lost 0 bases and the V segment lost 4 bases, leaving 6 bases of the junction unmatched. As DNA, the CDR3 is TGCGCCAGCAGCGGCACTAGCGGGCGTAGCACAGATACGCAGTATTTT. The encoded protein is CASSGTSGRSTDTQYF. The entire variable domain, with the rest obtained from reference TRBV5-1 and TRBJ2-3, is as follows: KAGVTQTPRYLIKTRGQQVTLSCSPISGHRSVSWYQQTPGQGLQFLFEYFSETQRNKGNFPGRFSGRQFSNSRSEMNVSTLELGDSALYLCASSGTSGRSTDTQYFGPGTRLTVL.

The rearrangement uses TRBV15 and TRBJ1-5, with 8 bases aligning to TRBD1. CDR1 LNHNV and CDR2 YYDKDF come from the germline V gene (reference sequence). V trimming: 1 base; J trimming: 12 bases; junction bases outside the gene matches: 5. There are 13 residues in the CDR3. The chain's CDR3 is CATSRVFGTGQHF. The CDR3 bases are TGTGCCACCAGCAGAGTGTTTGGGACAGGCCAGCATTTT.